This TCR beta chain was captured in a study of shared clonotypes between healthy human individuals. In the study overall: In total, the donors were two women and three men aged 18 to 49.

The V gene's germline CDR1 is MNHNS and CDR2 SASEGT. Trimming cost V 7 bases and J 5 bases, with 21 bases left between them. The CDR3 is made up of 15 amino acids. Sequenced by immunoSEQ multiplex PCR; TCRdb stores in-frame clones only, minus some. The sample contains around 560,000 clones, 85% to 95% of which appear only once. Naive CD8 cells, CD45RO-negative and positively selected for CCR7, excluded terminally differentiated effector memory CD45RA+ cells. The chain has TRBV6-1 and TRBJ2-7; no clear D gene. Sample: naive CD8+ T cells sorted from blood. The TCR originated in a woman aged 25-40 years in good health. The CDR3 DNA sequence: TGTGCCAGCATCCCACTACAAGGCGCAATGGACGAGCAGTACTTC. This encodes CASIPLQGAMDEQYF.